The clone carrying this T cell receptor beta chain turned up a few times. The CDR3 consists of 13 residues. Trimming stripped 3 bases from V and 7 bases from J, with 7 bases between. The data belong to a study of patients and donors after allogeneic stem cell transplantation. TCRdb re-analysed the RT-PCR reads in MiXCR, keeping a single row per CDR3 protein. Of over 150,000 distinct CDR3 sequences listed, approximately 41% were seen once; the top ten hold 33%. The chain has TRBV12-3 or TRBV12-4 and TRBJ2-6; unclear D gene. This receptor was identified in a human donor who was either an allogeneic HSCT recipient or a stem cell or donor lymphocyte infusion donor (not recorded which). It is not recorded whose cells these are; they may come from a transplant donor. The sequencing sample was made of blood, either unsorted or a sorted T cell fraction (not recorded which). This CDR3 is CASSLAPANVLTF. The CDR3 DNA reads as TGTGCCAGCAGTTTGGCTCCCGCCAACGTCCTGACTTTC.